One sample yielded the 12 T cell receptor beta chains listed below, sequenced in a study of blood T cell repertoires in COVID-19. Only in-frame clones appear in the TCRdb table, and some are missing; sequencing was by immunoSEQ multiplex PCR. The repertoire holds over 120,000 clones, with about 87% as singletons. Sample: peripheral blood. The receptors shown here come from a human donor in a cohort sampled during active COVID-19.

The rearrangement joins TRBV7-2 to TRBJ2-2; TRBD2 matches 9 bases. The germline gives CDR1 SGHTA, CDR2 FQGNSA. With V trimmed by 2 bases and J by 4 bases, 8 bases remained unmatched. The CDR3 extends over 17 amino acids. The CDR3 bases are TGTGCCAGCAGCTTACCTGTCGCGGGGGGGCGCACCGGGGAGCTGTTTTTT. This gives the protein CASSLPVAGGRTGELFF.

The chain's CDR3 is CASSLDTGKYF. The CDR3 region has the DNA TGTGCCAGCAGCTTAGATACAGGGAAGTACTTC. The chain recombines TRBV11-2 with TRBJ2-7; weak D call: TRBD1 (6 bases). CDR1 and CDR2 from the germline V gene are SGHAT and FQNNGV. V was pared by 0 bases and J by 11 bases, with 8 bases between. The CDR3 consists of 11 residues.

The rearrangement joins TRBV14 to TRBJ1-2; D is unresolved. There are 15 residues in the CDR3. V lost 1 base, J lost 4 bases, and 13 bases lay in between. Germline loops: CDR1 SGHDN, CDR2 FVKESK. The CDR3 loop is CASSQGHGQPYGYTF. CDR3 DNA: TGTGCCAGCAGCCAAGGACACGGCCAACCCTATGGCTACACCTTC. The whole variable domain, filled in from reference TRBV14 and TRBJ1-2, reads EAGVTQFPSHSVIEKGQTVTLRCDPISGHDNLYWYRRVMGKEIKFLLHFVKESKQDESGMPNNRFLAERTGGTYSTLKVQPAELEDSGVYFCASSQGHGQPYGYTFGSGTRLTVV.

J is TRBJ1-1 and V is TRBV5-1; D unclear. The CDR3 has 13 amino acids. Trimming removed 6 bases at V and 1 base at J, with 10 bases between. CDR1 and CDR2 from the germline V gene are SGHRS and YFSETQ. The CDR3 here is CASTGLSNTEAFF. The DNA for the CDR3 is TGCGCCAGCACCGGACTATCGAACACTGAAGCTTTCTTT.

This CDR3 is CASSYSIGLAGVEQYF. Here the CDR3 DNA reads TGTGCCAGCAGTTACTCTATCGGACTAGCGGGGGTAGAGCAGTACTTC. The chain combines TRBV6-5 with TRBJ2-7, with 13 bases identical to TRBD2. The trim removed 0 bases at V and 7 bases at J, leaving 6 bases unmatched. Per germline, CDR1 MNHEY and CDR2 SVGAGI. The CDR3 loop spans 16 amino acids.

Only a few counts were recorded for this clone. V usage is TRBV5-6 and J usage is TRBJ1-2; 10 bases align to TRBD1. The germline gives CDR1 SGHDT, CDR2 YYEEEE. This CDR3 is 16 amino acids long. J lost 2 bases, V lost 0 bases, and 4 bases had no gene match. In DNA, the CDR3 is TGTGCCAGCAGCTTGGGTGGGACAGGGGCGAACTATGGCTACACCTTC. This encodes CASSLGGTGANYGYTF.

The gene calls are TRBV30 and TRBJ2-2; 8 bases match TRBD1. This CDR3 spans 14 amino acids. The V segment lost 3 bases and the J segment 5 bases; nucleotides outside the gene matches: 5. Germline loops: CDR1 GTSNPN, CDR2 SVGIG (reference sequence). The DNA of the CDR3 is TGTGCCTGGAGCGACAGGGGTCGAACCGGGGAGCTGTTTTTT. Amino acid sequence: CAWSDRGRTGELFF.

This chain uses TRBV7-2 with TRBJ2-3, with 7 bases matching TRBD2. In germline, CDR1 is SGHTA, CDR2 FQGNSA. V shed 1 base and J 3 bases; nucleotides not matched to a gene: 1. There are 14 residues in the CDR3. CDR3 amino acids: CASSLDGRTDTQYF. CDR3 in DNA: TGTGCCAGCAGCTTAGACGGGAGGACAGATACGCAGTATTTT.

This chain links TRBV7-2 with TRBJ2-1; tentatively, D is TRBD2 (7 bases). V gave up 6 bases and J gave up 5 bases, with 17 bases separating them. Germline V gives CDR1 SGHTA, CDR2 FQGNSA. This CDR3 has 15 residues. The CDR3 DNA follows: TGTGCCAGCAGTCCACGACGGGGGGCAGACAATGAGCAGTTCTTC. Amino acid sequence: CASSPRRGADNEQFF.

This clone was detected a few times. The J gene is TRBJ2-5, the V gene TRBV7-6, with D possibly matching TRBD2 (6 bases). The germline V and J ends were trimmed by 7 bases and 5 bases, with 14 bases remaining between them. The CDR3 is 13 amino acids. Germline CDR1 reads SGHVS; CDR2 reads FNYEAQ. CDR3 bases: TGTGCCAGCATGCGGGGACTCGGGGAGACCCAGTACTTC. As protein: CASMRGLGETQYF.

About this clone: The germline gene is not matched at one end of the junction; a read error may be the cause. The CDR3 nucleotides read TGTGCTAGCAGCCTTGGGACAGGGGGAGGCGAGCAGTACTTC. Protein: CASSLGTGGGEQYF. The V call is TRBV7-7, the J call TRBJ2-7, with 11 bases that match TRBD1. The CDR3 contains 14 residues. Germline CDR1 is SSHAT and CDR2 is FNYEAQ (reference sequence).

The rearrangement joins TRBV12-3 or TRBV12-4 to TRBJ1-2; D might be TRBD1 (5 bases). V was clipped by 6 bases and J by 0 bases, with 8 bases between them. The CDR3 contains 13 residues. The CDR3 DNA follows: TGTGCCAGCAGCCTGACAGCTAACTATGGCTACACCTTC. It encodes CASSLTANYGYTF.